In this sample, the clone carrying this T cell receptor beta chain turned up many times. These data come from a study of identical twins. Germline V gene sequence: CDR1 SQVTM, CDR2 ANQGSEA. The CDR3 has 12 amino acids. V lost 2 bases and J lost 3, with 7 bases in between. One entry per CDR3 protein, called by TCRdb with MiXCR from the 5' RACE reads. The table shows approximately 600,000 distinct CDR3 sequences, with 9.5% to 10% occurring only once. In addition, the sample was reused for a study of yellow fever vaccine responses in identical twins.

The origin of this receptor is a young woman in good health. The sample taken for sequencing was PBMCs. The V call is TRBV29-1, the J call TRBJ2-5; TRBD2 might be the D (6 bases). CDR3 region: CSVELAKETQYF. The CDR3 DNA sequence: TGCAGCGTTGAACTAGCGAAAGAGACCCAGTACTTC. Supplemented by reference TRBV29-1 and TRBJ2-5, the full variable domain reads SAVISQKPSRDICQRGTSLTIQCQVDSQVTMMFWYRQQPGQSLTLIATANQGSEATYESGFVIDKFPISRPNLTFSTLTVSNMSPEDSSIYLCSVELAKETQYFGPGTRLLVL.